The entry that follows covers one T cell receptor beta chain sequence. This clonotype has just a few counts. Its target antigen remains unknown. It has no much larger one-base neighbor in the sample; base qualities were not kept. PBMCs were isolated by Ficoll-Paque density gradient centrifugation. The sequencing machine was an Illumina NovaSeq 6000. cDNA libraries for TCRalpha and TCRbeta were prepared by 5'RACE using constant-segment primers, with sample barcodes and unique molecular identifiers added. Trizol reagent was used to extract RNA from every sample. The libraries were amplified in two PCR steps, and the second step added a second sample barcode and Illumina TruSeq adapters. The libraries were sequenced on an Illumina NovaSeq using 2 x 150 bp paired-end reads. On the authors' methods: Reads were demultiplexed and collapsed into UMI-guided consensus sequences with migec v1.2.7. Using mixcr v2.1.11, the UMI consensuses were aligned to TRA and TRB V and J templates and assembled into clonotypes. Clonotypes were classified as expanded or contracted when called significant by both edgeR and NoisET, with noise models trained on biological replicates. For edgeR calls, the cutoffs were a false discovery rate-adjusted p below 0.01 and a log2 fold-change threshold of 1. As an exploratory analysis of dynamics, PCA with hierarchical clustering was applied to max-normalized trajectories of the 1000 most abundant clonotypes. Separately sequenced CD4+ and CD8+ repertoires were used to assign a CD4 or CD8 phenotype to each responding clone. The public reads were reanalyzed by TCRdb: fastp trimming at Q25, MiXCR alignment, in-frame beta chains only. CDR3 protein duplicates are merged, each entry listing the most common genes and DNA. The V and J calls and clone size come from TCRdb's table, not from the authors' own analysis. The sample table lists some 150,000 distinct CDR3 sequences, 15% to 20% of them with a count of one. Jointly, the top ten make up under 2.5% of the sample.

Counted from cysteine to phenylalanine, this CDR3 has 16 amino acids. The sequence is cut down to CDR3 DNA, 48 bases in frame from base 1. V gives up 3 bases and J gives up 1 base, and the segment between their germline ends measures 15 bases. Reading the germline V gene gives CDR1 MNHEY and CDR2 SVGEGT. This record comes from a study of T-cell memory formation after mild COVID-19 (dated by TCRdb to the early 2020s). A note on the overall study: TCR sequence clusters from the two donors were found to be largely donor specific. Longitudinal TCRalpha and TCRbeta repertoire sequencing tracked T-cell clones expanding and contracting after mild COVID-19 in two donors. The cohort comprised two young, previously healthy adult volunteers, one female and one male. Paper-wide results and their limitations: The study covered only a couple of mild cases, and larger cohorts including severe cases with pre-infection samples were considered necessary. Some responding clones were found in pre-infection memory, which suggests that pre-existing cross-reactive memory T cells took part in the SARS-CoV-2 response. Contracting CD4+ clones were found mainly in CM and EM memory subsets, while CD8+ clones were enriched in EMRA. SARS-CoV-2 specificity of the second-wave clones peaking on day 37 was not confirmed. Clones contracting from day 15 to 85 had balanced CD4/CD8 phenotypes, while a second wave expanding from day 15 to 37 was biased towards CD4+.

This TCR came from an adult woman who had mild COVID-19 (a few samples of this study predate the infection). The sample titles of this study are shuffled in the database, so cell type and time point are left out; the donor was told from shared clones. The sequence is built from TRBV6-2 or TRBV6-3 and TRBJ1-1, with the D gene call left open. Material for sequencing was PBMCs or a T cell subset sorted from them (not recorded which). CDR3 protein: CASSYSLGTRNTEAFF. The bases are TGTGCCAGCAGTTATTCCTTGGGCACCAGGAACACTGAAGCTTTCTTT.